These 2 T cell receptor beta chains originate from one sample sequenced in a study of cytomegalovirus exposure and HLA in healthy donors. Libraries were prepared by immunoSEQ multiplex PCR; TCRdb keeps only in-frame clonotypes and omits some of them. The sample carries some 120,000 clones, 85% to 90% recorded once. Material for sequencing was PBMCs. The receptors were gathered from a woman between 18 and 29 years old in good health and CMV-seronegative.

The CDR3 bases are TGTGCCAGCAGCAACACAGGGGAGAACACTGAAGCTTTCTTT. Translating it yields CASSNTGENTEAFF. The genes are TRBV25-1 and TRBJ1-1; TRBD1 matches at 7 bases. Germline V lookup: CDR1 MGHDK, CDR2 SYGVNS. Trimming took 6 bases from V and 1 from J; bases not matched to a gene: 5. The CDR3 spans 14 residues.

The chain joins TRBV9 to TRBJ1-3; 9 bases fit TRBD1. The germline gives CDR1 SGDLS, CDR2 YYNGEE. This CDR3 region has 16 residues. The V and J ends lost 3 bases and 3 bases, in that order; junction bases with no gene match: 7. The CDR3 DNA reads TGTGCCAGCAGCGCGCCCGGGACAGGGTATGGAAACACCATATATTTT. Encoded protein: CASSAPGTGYGNTIYF.